This T cell receptor beta chain was recovered during a study of human T cells and chemical hapten exposure. V lost 3 bases to trimming and J lost 2 bases, with 10 bases between them. CDR3 size: 14 residues. This clonotype was detected a few times. TCRdb called the RACE reads again in MiXCR, with one record for every CDR3 protein. This sample has under 450,000 distinct CDR3 sequences, with just under 6.5% found just once. Time point given: patch test 2, 6 weeks after DPC sensitization. Treatment in this sample: therapeutic diphenylcyclopropenone sensitization with weekly scalp DPC. The TCR was taken from a woman aged 18-29 years with alopecia areata. Some clones in this sample may be carry-over from other donors' samples. V is TRBV12-3 or TRBV12-4 and J is TRBJ1-1; D ambiguous. Sequencing used whole blood, obtained in connection with sensitization to the hapten diphenylcyclopropenone (DPC). CDR3 bases: TGTGCCAGCAGTTTCTTGGCGGACAACACTGAAGCTTTCTTT. Its translation is CASSFLADNTEAFF.